This T cell receptor (beta chain) was identified during a study of cytomegalovirus exposure and HLA in healthy donors. Study summary: Roughly 86 million unique TCRs from HLA-typed donors made up an early data release. General observations from the study: Later analysis placed DRB1 highest and HLA-C lowest in TCR association rates, which differed by HLA locus. Sequencing had likely introduced a cluster of highly shared sequence variants as an artifact.

Use of 60 Vbeta and 13 Jbeta primers characterized the PCR. Profiling relied on immunoSEQ multiplex PCR, and the TCRdb table lists in-frame clones only, not all of them. The top ten hold roughly 9.3% of the sample, which has 85,000 to 120,000 clones, around 77% seen once. CDR1 MDHEN and CDR2 SYDVKM come from the germline V gene. This CDR3 is built from 14 residues. V lost 6 bases to trimming and J lost 4 bases; unmatched junction nucleotides: 4. Of note for this clone: The antigen is unknown.

The clonotype was recovered from a male donor in good health and CMV-seropositive. J is TRBJ1-1 and V is TRBV28, with 11 nucleotides matching TRBD1. Sequencing was carried out using PBMCs. The CDR3 reads CASRGQGAPTEAFF. The CDR3 coding sequence is TGTGCCAGCAGAGGACAGGGGGCCCCCACTGAAGCTTTCTTT.